This T cell receptor beta chain was sequenced during a study of blood T cell repertoires in COVID-19. Study overall: Sample material is recorded as cDNA or gDNA derived from T cells, B-cell-depleted T cells, or PBMCs.

V lost 1 base and J lost 5; bases outside the gene matches: 8. The CDR3 loop spans 16 amino acids. Germline V CDR1 and CDR2: KGHSH, LQKENI. Repertoires were generated with immunoSEQ multiplex PCR, while TCRdb's copy carries only in-frame clones and drops some. The repertoire includes more than 200,000 clones, 75% to 90% of them detected once, and approximately 2.6% sits in the top ten. This clonotype originated in a woman in her seventies with active or convalescent COVID-19. The sequencing input was peripheral blood. The chain uses TRBV18 and TRBJ1-5, with TRBD1 matching 7 bases. CDR3 sequence (DNA): TGTGCCAGCTCACCACGAGGCCTTCAGGGGGATCAGCCCCAGCATTTT. Translation: CASSPRGLQGDQPQHF. The full variable domain, with the rest looked up from reference TRBV18 and TRBJ1-5, is NAGVMQNPRHLVRRRGQEARLRCSPMKGHSHVYWYRQLPEEGLKFMVYLQKENIIDESGMPKERFSAEFPKEGPSILRIQQVVRGDSAAYFCASSPRGLQGDQPQHFGDGTRLSIL.